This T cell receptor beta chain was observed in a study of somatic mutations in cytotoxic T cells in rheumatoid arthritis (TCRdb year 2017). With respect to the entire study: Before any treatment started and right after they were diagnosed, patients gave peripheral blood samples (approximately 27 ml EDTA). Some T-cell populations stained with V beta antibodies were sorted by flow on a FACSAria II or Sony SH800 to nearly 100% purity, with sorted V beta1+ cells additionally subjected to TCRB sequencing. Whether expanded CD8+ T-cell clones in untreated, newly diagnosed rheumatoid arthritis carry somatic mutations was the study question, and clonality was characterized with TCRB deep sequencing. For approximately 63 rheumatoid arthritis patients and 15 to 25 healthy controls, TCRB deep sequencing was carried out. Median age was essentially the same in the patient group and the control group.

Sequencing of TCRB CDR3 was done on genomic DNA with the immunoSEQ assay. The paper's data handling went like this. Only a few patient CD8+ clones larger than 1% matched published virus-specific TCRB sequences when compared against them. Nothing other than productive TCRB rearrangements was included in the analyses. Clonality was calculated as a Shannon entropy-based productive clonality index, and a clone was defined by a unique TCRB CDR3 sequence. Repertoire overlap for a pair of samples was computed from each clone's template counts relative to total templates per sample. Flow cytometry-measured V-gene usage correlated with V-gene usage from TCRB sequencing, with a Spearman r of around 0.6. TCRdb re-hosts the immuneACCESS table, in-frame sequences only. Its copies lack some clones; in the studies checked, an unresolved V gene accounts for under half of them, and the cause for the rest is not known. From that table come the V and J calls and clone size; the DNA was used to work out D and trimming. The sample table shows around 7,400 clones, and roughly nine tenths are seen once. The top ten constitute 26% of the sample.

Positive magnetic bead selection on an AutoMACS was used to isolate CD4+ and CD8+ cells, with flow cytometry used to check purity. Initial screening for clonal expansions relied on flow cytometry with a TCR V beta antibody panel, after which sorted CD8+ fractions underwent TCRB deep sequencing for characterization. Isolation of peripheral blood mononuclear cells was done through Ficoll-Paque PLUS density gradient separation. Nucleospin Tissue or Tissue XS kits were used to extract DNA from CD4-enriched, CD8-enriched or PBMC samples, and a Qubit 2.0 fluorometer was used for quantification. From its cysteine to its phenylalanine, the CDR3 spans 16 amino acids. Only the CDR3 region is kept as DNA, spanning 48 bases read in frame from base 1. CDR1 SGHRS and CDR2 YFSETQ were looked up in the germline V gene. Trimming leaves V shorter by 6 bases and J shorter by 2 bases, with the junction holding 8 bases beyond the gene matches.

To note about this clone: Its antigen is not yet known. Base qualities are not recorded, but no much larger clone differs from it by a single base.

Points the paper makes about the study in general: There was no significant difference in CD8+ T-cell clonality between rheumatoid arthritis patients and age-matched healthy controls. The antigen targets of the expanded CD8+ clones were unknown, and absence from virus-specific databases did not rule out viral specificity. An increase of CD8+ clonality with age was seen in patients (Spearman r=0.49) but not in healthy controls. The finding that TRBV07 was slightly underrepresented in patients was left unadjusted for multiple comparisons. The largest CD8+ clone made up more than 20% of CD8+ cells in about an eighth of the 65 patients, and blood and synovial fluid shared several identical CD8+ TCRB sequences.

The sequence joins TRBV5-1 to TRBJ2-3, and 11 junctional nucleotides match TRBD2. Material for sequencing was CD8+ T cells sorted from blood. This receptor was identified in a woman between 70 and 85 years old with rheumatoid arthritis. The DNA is TGCGCCAGCAAATTACTAGCGGGGGAGAACACAGATACGCAGTATTTT. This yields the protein CASKLLAGENTDTQYF. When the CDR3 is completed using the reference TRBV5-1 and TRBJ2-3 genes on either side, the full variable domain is KAGVTQTPRYLIKTRGQQVTLSCSPISGHRSVSWYQQTPGQGLQFLFEYFSETQRNKGNFPGRFSGRQFSNSRSEMNVSTLELGDSALYLCASKLLAGENTDTQYFGPGTRLTVL.